These 23 T cell receptor beta chains were all obtained from the same sample, sequenced in a study of T cell responses to AZD1222 COVID-19 vaccine. Sequenced by immunoSEQ multiplex PCR; TCRdb stores in-frame clones only, minus some. The table has roughly 150,000 clones, 87% seen once. The sample in question was peripheral blood, obtained 28 days after the second AZD1222 dose. The receptor source for this set is an adult who received the AZD1222 COVID-19 vaccine.

This chain joins TRBV2 and TRBJ1-6; 8 bases align to TRBD1. V lost 6 bases, J lost 7 bases, and 8 bases stayed unmatched. The length of the CDR3 is 15 residues. The V gene's germline CDR1 is SNHLY and CDR2 FYNNEI. In nucleotides, the CDR3 is TGTGCCAGCAGCGCTAGGGACAGGTCAAATTCACCCCTCCACTTT. Translation: CASSARDRSNSPLHF.

The rearrangement links TRBV6-5 to TRBJ1-5; D may be TRBD1 (6 bases). Trimming removed 6 bases from V and 4 bases from J, with 16 bases in between. This CDR3 is 15 amino acids long. Germline loops: CDR1 MNHEY, CDR2 SVGAGI. The CDR3 region is CASRVSGGRNQPQHF. As DNA, the CDR3 is TGTGCCAGCAGGGTCTCCGGGGGCAGGAATCAGCCCCAGCATTTT.

About this clone itself: A junction end diverges from the germline sequence, so it may reflect a read error. The CDR3 DNA follows: TGTGCTAGCAGCTTAGCGAAGCTAGCGGGAGACCGGGTAAATGAGCAGTTCTTC. Amino acid sequence: CASSLAKLAGDRVNEQFF. The rearrangement joins TRBV7-7 to TRBJ2-1, with TRBD2 matching 10 bases. Germline lookup yields CDR1 SSHAT and CDR2 FNYEAQ (reference sequence). The CDR3 loop spans 18 amino acids.

The chain recombines TRBV28 with TRBJ1-1; 8 bases agree with TRBD1. The CDR3 is made up of 15 amino acids. Germline V gene lookup returns CDR1 MDHEN and CDR2 SYDVKM. V was clipped by 5 bases and J by 6 bases; unmatched bases: 11. Written as DNA, the CDR3 is TGTGCCAGCAGTGCGCCGGACAGGGAGGAATCTGAAGCTTTCTTT. Its protein is CASSAPDREESEAFF.

V usage is TRBV20-1 and J usage is TRBJ1-6; unclear D gene. This CDR3 is built from 10 residues. Germline lookup yields CDR1 DFQATT and CDR2 SNEGSKA (reference sequence). This chain's CDR3 is CTPAASPLHF. In nucleotides, the CDR3 is TGCACCCCCGCGGCTTCACCCCTCCACTTT.

The chain couples TRBV2 to TRBJ1-1; D is undetermined. CDR1 SNHLY and CDR2 FYNNEI come from the germline V gene. V lost 5 bases, J lost 11 bases, and 15 bases lay in between. The CDR3 consists of 12 residues. CDR3 protein: CASSSDRTGAFF. CDR3 coding DNA: TGTGCCAGCAGTAGCGACCGGACGGGGGCTTTCTTT.

This clone was seen at least ten times. The chain has TRBV2 and TRBJ1-1, with TRBD1 matching over 9 bases. This CDR3 has 16 amino acids. Germline values: CDR1 SNHLY, CDR2 FYNNEI. V lost 6 bases, J lost 0 bases, and 8 bases stayed unmatched. For the CDR3, the DNA is TGTGCCAGCAGGAGGCTAGGACAGGGGATGAACACTGAAGCTTTCTTT. Encoded protein: CASRRLGQGMNTEAFF.

The V call is TRBV20-1, the J call TRBJ1-5; D remains ambiguous. CDR3 length equals 13 residues. Deletions cut 4 bases from V and 0 bases from J, with 7 bases between. Per germline, CDR1 DFQATT and CDR2 SNEGSKA (reference sequence). The CDR3 nucleotides read TGCAGTGCTATTGAGGCTAGCAATCAGCCCCAGCATTTT. Amino acids: CSAIEASNQPQHF.

The chain employs TRBV2 and TRBJ2-5; 12 positions agree with TRBD1. Germline CDR1 is SNHLY and CDR2 is FYNNEI. The CDR3 covers 14 residues. The J segment lost 5 bases and the V segment lost 10 bases, leaving 8 bases of the junction unmatched. CDR3 nucleotides: TGTGCCACAAGACCCGGGACAGGGGGCGAGACCCAGTACTTC. Translated: CATRPGTGGETQYF.

The genes are TRBV27 and TRBJ1-2, with a weak D call TRBD1 (6 bases). Trimming took off 3 bases at V and 6 bases at J, with 17 bases between the two ends. Germline assignment: CDR1 MNHEY and CDR2 SMNVEV (reference sequence). The CDR3 spans 15 residues. The chain's CDR3 is CASSFIGQRFDGYTF. In DNA, the CDR3 is TGTGCCAGCAGTTTTATTGGACAGCGATTTGATGGCTACACCTTC.

V and J are TRBV28 and TRBJ1-4, with D unclear. Per germline, CDR1 MDHEN and CDR2 SYDVKM. This CDR3 spans 12 amino acids. V lost 6 bases, J lost 8 bases, and 10 bases lay in between. The DNA of the CDR3 is TGTGCCAGCAGCTCGATGGGAGAAAAACTGTTTTTT. It is translated as CASSSMGEKLFF.

The V call is TRBV21-1, the J call TRBJ2-7; the D segment call TRBD2 is taken from the table without a DNA check. TRBV21-1 is deemed a pseudogene. The CDR3 covers 12 residues. This CDR3 is CASSNPTGEQYF. DNA for the CDR3: TGTGCCAGCAGCAATCCCACGGGTGAGCAGTACTTC.

V usage is TRBV21-1 and J usage is TRBJ2-1; the D segment call TRBD2 is taken from the table without a DNA check. TRBV21-1 constitutes a pseudogene. CDR3 size: 15 residues. The CDR3 sequence is CASSKKGLCKTEQFF. In nucleotides, the CDR3 is TGTGCCAGCAGCAAGAAGGGACTTTGTAAGACTGAGCAGTTCTTC.

The V call is TRBV5-6, the J call TRBJ1-4; TRBD1 matches at 7 bases. The CDR3 runs to 13 residues. Unmatched junction bases numbered 5, after V lost 4 bases and J lost 8 bases. Germline CDR1 SGHDT, CDR2 YYEEEE. CDR3 sequence reads: CASSATGDEKLFF. CDR3 in DNA: TGTGCCAGCAGCGCTACAGGGGACGAAAAACTGTTTTTT.

This chain uses TRBV18 with TRBJ2-7; 13 positions agree with TRBD2. The CDR3 runs 18 residues. Unmatched junction bases numbered 6, after V lost 1 base and J lost 0 bases. Germline CDR1 KGHSH, CDR2 LQKENI. In DNA, the CDR3 is TGTGCCAGCTCACCACATGGACTAGCGGGAGAGAGCTCCTACGAGCAGTACTTC. It yields the protein CASSPHGLAGESSYEQYF.

The rearrangement uses TRBV6-4 and TRBJ2-1, with D perhaps TRBD2 (5 bases). Germline V gene sequence: CDR1 MRHNA, CDR2 SNTAGT. This CDR3 comprises 16 residues. V dropped 1 base and J dropped 4 bases, with 14 bases sitting between them. CDR3 sequence reads: CASSDLAPGIYNEQFF. CDR3 sequence (DNA): TGTGCCAGCAGTGACTTGGCCCCGGGGATATACAATGAGCAGTTCTTC.

The genes are TRBV7-2 and TRBJ2-7; a weak D match, TRBD1 (5 bases). V lost 4 bases to trimming and J lost 2 bases, with 15 bases between them. Germline V CDR1 and CDR2: SGHTA, FQGNSA. This CDR3 has 15 residues. CDR3 amino acids: CASSSLGQGTYEQYF. The DNA for the CDR3 is TGTGCCAGCAGCTCCCTAGGCCAGGGAACCTACGAGCAGTACTTC. The complete variable domain, with remaining parts taken from reference TRBV7-2 and TRBJ2-7, reads GAGVSQSPSNKVTEKGKDVELRCDPISGHTALYWYRQSLGQGLEFLIYFQGNSAPDKSGLPSDRFSAERTGGSVSTLTIQRTQQEDSAVYLCASSSLGQGTYEQYFGPGTRLTVT.

The V call is TRBV5-1, the J call TRBJ2-1; D unclear. Trimming cost V 0 bases and J 0 bases, with 10 bases left between them. The length of the CDR3 is 16 residues. Germline V gene data show CDR1 as SGHRS and CDR2 as YFSETQ. CDR3 in amino acids: CASSLEWGFSYNEQFF. CDR3 sequence (DNA): TGCGCCAGCAGCTTGGAGTGGGGATTCTCCTACAATGAGCAGTTCTTC.

This chain links TRBV6-2 or TRBV6-3 with TRBJ1-5, with a tentative D call TRBD1 (5 bases). Germline V gives CDR1 MNHEY, CDR2 SVGEGT. CDR3 length equals 13 residues. Between the trimmed V and J ends, which lost 5 bases and 5 bases, there was a span of 10 bases. The CDR3: CASSIGVYQPQHF. In DNA form, the CDR3 reads TGTGCCAGCAGTATAGGGGTGTATCAGCCCCAGCATTTT.

V gene TRBV5-1 combines with J gene TRBJ2-7; 7 positions match TRBD2. V dropped 0 bases and J dropped 6; count of bases not matched to a gene: 6. The germline gives CDR1 SGHRS, CDR2 YFSETQ. CDR3 length: 14 residues. The CDR3 DNA follows: TGCGCCAGCAGCTTGGTTGCGGGAGTTGGCGAGCAGTACTTC. As protein: CASSLVAGVGEQYF.

The CDR3 reads CASSGRNSPLHF. The CDR3 DNA follows: TGTGCCAGCAGCGGCAGAAATTCACCCCTCCACTTT. The chain links TRBV12-3 or TRBV12-4 to TRBJ1-6; D is ambiguous. The CDR3 has 12 amino acids. V was cut by 6 bases and J by 7 bases, with 7 bases left in between.

This chain connects TRBV12-1 to TRBJ2-3; the DNA was not compared with TRBD2, the D call given in the table. TRBV12-1 is reported as a pseudogene. CDR3 length equals 11 residues. CDR3 in DNA: TGTGCCAGCAGCCCCGTATTGACGCAGTATTTT. It translates to CASSPVLTQYF.

This clone occurred once. The chain has TRBV7-2 and TRBJ1-2; D is unclear. Trimming shortened V by 1 base and J by 4 bases, and 13 bases separated the two germline ends. The CDR3 spans 15 residues. Germline V lookup: CDR1 SGHTA, CDR2 FQGNSA. The CDR3 loop reads CASSLDGPAPYGYTF. DNA of the CDR3: TGTGCCAGCAGCTTAGATGGCCCCGCGCCCTATGGCTACACCTTC.